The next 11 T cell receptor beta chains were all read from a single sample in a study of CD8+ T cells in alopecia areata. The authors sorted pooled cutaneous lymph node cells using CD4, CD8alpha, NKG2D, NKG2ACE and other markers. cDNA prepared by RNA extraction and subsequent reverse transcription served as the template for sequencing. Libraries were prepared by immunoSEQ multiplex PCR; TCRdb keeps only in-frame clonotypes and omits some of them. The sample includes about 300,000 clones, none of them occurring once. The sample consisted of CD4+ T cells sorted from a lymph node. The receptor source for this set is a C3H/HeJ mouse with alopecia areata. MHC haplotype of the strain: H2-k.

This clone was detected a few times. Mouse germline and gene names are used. The CDR3 DNA, read in part, is TGTGCCAGCAGTGAGGGGACAGTCAATAATTCGCCC. Its translation is CASSEGTVNNSP. Given in full, the CDR3 is CASSEGTVNNSPLYF. This chain uses TRBV13-1 with TRBJ1-6; TRBD1 matches 7 bases. The read is 3 residues too short to cover the CDR3 end, so that end is filled in from the germline J gene. Being an ORF, TRBJ1-6 has a function that is uncertain. CDR1 NSHNY and CDR2 SYGAGN come from the germline V gene. The CDR3 consists of 15 residues. V dropped 2 bases and J dropped 5; count of bases not matched to a gene: 4.

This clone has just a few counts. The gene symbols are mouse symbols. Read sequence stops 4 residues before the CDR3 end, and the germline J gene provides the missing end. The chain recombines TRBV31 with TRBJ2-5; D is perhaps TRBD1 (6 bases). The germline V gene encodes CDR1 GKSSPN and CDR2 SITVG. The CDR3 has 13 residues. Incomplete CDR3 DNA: TGTGCCTGGAGTCCGGGACACAAAGAC. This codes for CAWSPGHKD. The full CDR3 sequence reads CAWSPGHKDTQYF. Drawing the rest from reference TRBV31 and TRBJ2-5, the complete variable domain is AQTIHQWPVAEIKAVGSPLSLGCTIKGKSSPNLYWYWQATGGTLQQLFYSITVGQVESVVQLNLSASRPKDDQFILSTEKLLLSHSGFYLCAWSPGHKDTQYFGPGTRLLVL.

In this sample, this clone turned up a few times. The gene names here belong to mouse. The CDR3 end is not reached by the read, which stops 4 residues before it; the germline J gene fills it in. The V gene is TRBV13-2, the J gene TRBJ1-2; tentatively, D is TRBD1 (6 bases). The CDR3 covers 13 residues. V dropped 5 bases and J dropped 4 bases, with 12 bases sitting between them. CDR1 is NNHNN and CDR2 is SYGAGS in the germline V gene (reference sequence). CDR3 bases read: TGTGCCAGCGGGCCCCCGGACAGCTCC. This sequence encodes CASGPPDSS. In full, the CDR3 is CASGPPDSSDYTF.

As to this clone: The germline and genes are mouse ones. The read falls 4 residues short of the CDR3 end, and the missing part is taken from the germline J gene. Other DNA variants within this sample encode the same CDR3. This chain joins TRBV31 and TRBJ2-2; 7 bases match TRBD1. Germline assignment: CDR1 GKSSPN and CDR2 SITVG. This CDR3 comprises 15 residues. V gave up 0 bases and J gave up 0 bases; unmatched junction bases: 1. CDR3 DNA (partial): TGTGCCTGGAGTCTCCAGGGGGCAAACACCGGG. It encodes CAWSLQGANTG. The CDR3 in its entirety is CAWSLQGANTGQLYF.

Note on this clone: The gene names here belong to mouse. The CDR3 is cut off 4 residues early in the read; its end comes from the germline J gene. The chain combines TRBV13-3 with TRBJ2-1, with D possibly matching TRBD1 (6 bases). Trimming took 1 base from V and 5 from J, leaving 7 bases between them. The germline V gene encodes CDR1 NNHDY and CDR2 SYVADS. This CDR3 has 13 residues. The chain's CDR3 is CASSDNRDAEQFF. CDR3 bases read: TGTGCCAGCAGTGATAACAGGGATGCT.

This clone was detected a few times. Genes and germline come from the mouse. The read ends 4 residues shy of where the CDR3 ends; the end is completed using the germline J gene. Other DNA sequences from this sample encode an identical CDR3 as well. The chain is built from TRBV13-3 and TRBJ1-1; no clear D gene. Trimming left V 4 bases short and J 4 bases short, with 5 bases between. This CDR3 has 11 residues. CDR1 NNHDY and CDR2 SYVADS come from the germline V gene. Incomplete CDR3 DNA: TGTGCCAGCAGTCAAATCACA. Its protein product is CASSQIT. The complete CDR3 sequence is CASSQITEVFF.

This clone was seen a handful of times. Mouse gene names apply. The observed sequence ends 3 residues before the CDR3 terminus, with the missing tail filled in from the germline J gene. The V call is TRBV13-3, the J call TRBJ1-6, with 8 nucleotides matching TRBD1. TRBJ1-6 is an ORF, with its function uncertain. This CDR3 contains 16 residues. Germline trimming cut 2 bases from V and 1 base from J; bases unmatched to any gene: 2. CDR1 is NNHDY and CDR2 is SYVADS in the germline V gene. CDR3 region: CASSEHRGSYNSPLYF. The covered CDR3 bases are TGTGCCAGCAGTGAACACAGGGGGTCCTATAATTCGCCC.

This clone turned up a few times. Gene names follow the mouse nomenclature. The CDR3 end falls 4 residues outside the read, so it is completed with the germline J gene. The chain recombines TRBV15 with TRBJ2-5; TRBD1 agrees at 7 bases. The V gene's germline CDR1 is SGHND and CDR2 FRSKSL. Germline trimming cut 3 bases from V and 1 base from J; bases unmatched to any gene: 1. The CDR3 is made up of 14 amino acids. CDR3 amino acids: CASSLQGDQDTQYF. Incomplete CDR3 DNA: TGTGCCAGCAGTTTGCAGGGGGACCAAGAC.

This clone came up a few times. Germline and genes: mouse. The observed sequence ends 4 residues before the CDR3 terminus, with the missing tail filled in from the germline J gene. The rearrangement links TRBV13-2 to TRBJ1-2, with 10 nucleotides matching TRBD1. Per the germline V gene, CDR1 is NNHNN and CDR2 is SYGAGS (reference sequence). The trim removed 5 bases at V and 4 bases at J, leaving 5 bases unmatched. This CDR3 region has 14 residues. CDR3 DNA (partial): TGTGCCAGCGGGACAGGGGGCGCAGGCTCC. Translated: CASGTGGAGS. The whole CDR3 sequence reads CASGTGGAGSDYTF.

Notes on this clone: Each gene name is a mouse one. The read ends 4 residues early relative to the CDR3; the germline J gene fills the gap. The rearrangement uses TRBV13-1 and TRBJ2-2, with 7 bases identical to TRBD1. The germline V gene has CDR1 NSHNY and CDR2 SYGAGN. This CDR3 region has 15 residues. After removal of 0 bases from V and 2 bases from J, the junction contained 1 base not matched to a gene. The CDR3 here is CASSDGDSNTGQLYF. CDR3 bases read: TGTGCCAGCAGTGATGGGGACAGTAACACCGGG.

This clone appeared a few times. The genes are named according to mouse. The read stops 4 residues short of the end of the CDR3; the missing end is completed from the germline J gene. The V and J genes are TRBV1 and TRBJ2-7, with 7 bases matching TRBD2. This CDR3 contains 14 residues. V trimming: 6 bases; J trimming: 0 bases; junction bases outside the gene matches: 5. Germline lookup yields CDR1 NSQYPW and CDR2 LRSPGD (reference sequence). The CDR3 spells CTCRAWGSSYEQYF. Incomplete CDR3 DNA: TGCACCTGCAGGGCCTGGGGGAGCTCCTAT. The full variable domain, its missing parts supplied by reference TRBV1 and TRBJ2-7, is VTLLEQNPRWRLVPRGQAVNLRCILKNSQYPWMSWYQQDLQKQLQWLFTLRSPGDKEVKSLPGADYLATRVTDTELRLQVANMSQGRTLYCTCRAWGSSYEQYFGPGTRLTVL.